This TCR beta chain was observed in a study of response to subunit inactivated influenza vaccine. General study points: New T cells are recruited in small numbers by each seasonal influenza vaccination, according to the authors' suggestion.

CDR1 and CDR2 from the germline V gene are LGHDT and YNNKEL (reference sequence). Trimming at V came to 4 bases and at J to 8 bases, leaving 8 bases not matched to a gene. The CDR3 covers 14 residues. Comment on this clonotype: Its antigen is still unknown.

One entry per CDR3 protein results from TCRdb running MiXCR on the RT-PCR reads. The sample yields some 640,000 distinct CDR3 sequences, around 13% seen once. The receptor's source is a man over 45 who received an inactivated influenza vaccine. This sequence joins TRBV3-1 and TRBJ1-1; 9 nucleotides line up with TRBD1. This specimen was PBMCs from blood, taken approximately 15 days before vaccination. CDR3 coding DNA: TGTGCCAGCAGCCTTTCTTCCGGGACAGGGGAAGCTTTCTTT. Protein: CASSLSSGTGEAFF.